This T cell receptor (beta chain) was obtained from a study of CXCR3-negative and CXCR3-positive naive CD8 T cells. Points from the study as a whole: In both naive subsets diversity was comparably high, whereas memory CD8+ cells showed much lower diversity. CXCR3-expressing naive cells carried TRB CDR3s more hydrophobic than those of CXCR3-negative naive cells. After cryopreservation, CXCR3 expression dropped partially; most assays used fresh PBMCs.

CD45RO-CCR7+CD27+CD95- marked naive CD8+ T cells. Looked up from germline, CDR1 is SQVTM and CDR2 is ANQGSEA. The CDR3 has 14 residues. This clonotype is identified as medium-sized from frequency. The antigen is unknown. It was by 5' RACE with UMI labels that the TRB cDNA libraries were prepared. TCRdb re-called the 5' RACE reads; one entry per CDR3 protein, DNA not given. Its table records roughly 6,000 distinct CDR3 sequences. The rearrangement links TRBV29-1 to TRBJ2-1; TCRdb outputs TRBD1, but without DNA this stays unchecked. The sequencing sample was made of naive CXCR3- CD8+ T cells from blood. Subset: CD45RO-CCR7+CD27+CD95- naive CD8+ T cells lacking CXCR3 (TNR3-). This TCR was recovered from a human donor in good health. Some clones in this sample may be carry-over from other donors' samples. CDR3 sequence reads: CSVEGQGAANEQFF.